The 23 T cell receptor beta chains listed next were all sequenced from one sample in a study of blood T cell repertoires in COVID-19. Produced via immunoSEQ multiplex PCR; TCRdb's table is partial and in-frame only. The table lists approximately 210,000 clones, roughly 89% of them singletons. Material: peripheral blood. The receptors were sampled from a man aged 30 to 45 who had recovered from COVID-19.

The chain employs TRBV4-1 and TRBJ1-6; D uncertain. Germline V gene data show CDR1 as MGHRA and CDR2 as YSYEKL. This CDR3 region has 16 residues. V was trimmed by 0 bases and J by 0 bases, leaving 6 bases between them. CDR3 nucleotide sequence: TGCGCCAGCAGCCAAGAGTCGAGCTCCTATAATTCACCCCTCCACTTT. It translates to CASSQESSSYNSPLHF.

The chain is built from TRBV7-8 and TRBJ1-4; 10 bases match TRBD1. Trimming removed 5 bases from V and 8 bases from J; junction bases left unmatched: 11. Per germline, CDR1 SGHVS and CDR2 FQNEAQ. The CDR3 runs to 16 residues. CDR3 protein: CASSLPGQGGPEKLFF. The CDR3 region has the DNA TGTGCCAGCAGCCTCCCTGGACAGGGGGGACCCGAAAAACTGTTTTTT.

This chain links TRBV27 with TRBJ1-5; D call uncertain. Germline lookup yields CDR1 MNHEY and CDR2 SMNVEV (reference sequence). The CDR3 has 17 amino acids. Trimming stripped 2 bases from V and 1 base from J, with 15 bases between. The CDR3 region is CASSLIYRGPSNQPQHF. In nucleotides, the CDR3 is TGTGCCAGCAGTTTAATATATAGAGGGCCCAGCAATCAGCCCCAGCATTTT.

The V gene is TRBV4-2, the J gene TRBJ1-3; D remains ambiguous. Trimming removed 0 bases from V and 0 bases from J, with 6 bases in between. Germline CDR1 LGHNA, CDR2 YNFKEQ. The CDR3 is 15 residues long. Here the CDR3 reads CASSQDSFSGNTIYF. In DNA form, the CDR3 reads TGTGCCAGCAGCCAAGATTCGTTCTCTGGAAACACCATATATTTT.

This rearrangement joins TRBV3-1 (or the pseudogene TRBV3-2) to TRBJ1-5; D not resolved. Germline CDR1 is LGHDT and CDR2 is YNNKEL (reference sequence). Trimming pared 0 bases from V and 3 bases from J, leaving 12 bases between. The CDR3 has 16 amino acids. CDR3: CASSQDSGNYNQPQHF. The CDR3 bases are TGTGCCAGCAGCCAAGACTCCGGGAACTACAATCAGCCCCAGCATTTT.

This sequence joins TRBV5-4 and TRBJ2-7; 10 bases line up with TRBD1. There are 14 residues in the CDR3. CDR1 and CDR2 from the germline V gene are SGHNT and YYREEE (reference sequence). V was clipped by 5 bases and J by 2 bases; unmatched bases: 4. CDR3 nucleotide sequence: TGTGCCAGCAGTTTCGACAGGGGGCCCTACGAGCAGTACTTC. It translates to CASSFDRGPYEQYF. Full variable domain (remainder filled in from reference TRBV5-4 and TRBJ2-7): ETGVTQSPTHLIKTRGQQVTLRCSSQSGHNTVSWYQQALGQGPQFIFQYYREEENGRGNFPPRFSGLQFPNYSSELNVNALELDDSALYLCASSFDRGPYEQYFGPGTRLTVT.

The chain links TRBV27 to TRBJ2-7; 9 bases map to TRBD2. Germline values: CDR1 MNHEY, CDR2 SMNVEV (reference sequence). J was trimmed by 3 bases and V by 6 bases; bases with no gene match: 6. This CDR3 comprises 14 residues. This chain's CDR3 is CASSHGTSLYEQYF. CDR3 bases: TGTGCCAGCAGCCACGGGACTAGCCTCTACGAGCAGTACTTC.

The chain employs TRBV5-1 and TRBJ1-4; D gene unclear. The CDR3 sequence is 15 residues long. The V gene lost 0 bases and the J gene lost 6 bases, with 12 bases spanning the gap. Germline V CDR1 and CDR2: SGHRS, YFSETQ. The CDR3 bases are TGCGCCAGCAGCTTGGGCGGGAGGGAGGATGAAAAACTGTTTTTT. Amino acid sequence: CASSLGGREDEKLFF.

The chain has TRBV4-2 and TRBJ2-7, with 8 bases aligning to TRBD2. This CDR3 spans 18 amino acids. V was pared by 4 bases and J by 0 bases, with 14 bases of the junction left unmatched. Germline loops: CDR1 LGHNA, CDR2 YNFKEQ. The CDR3 nucleotides are TGTGCCAGCAGCCGCGAGGGGACCAGCGGGGGTAGCTCCTACGAGCAGTACTTC. It specifies CASSREGTSGGSSYEQYF.

Only one count was recorded for this clone. For the CDR3, the DNA is TGTGCCAGCAGTCCTAGGGACAGGACATCACCCCTCCACTTT. It is translated as CASSPRDRTSPLHF. The chain has TRBV9 and TRBJ1-6; 8 bases agree with TRBD1. This CDR3 has 14 residues. Unmatched junction bases numbered 8, after V lost 5 bases and J lost 10 bases. CDR1 SGDLS and CDR2 YYNGEE come from the germline V gene.

The chain is built from TRBV6-5 and TRBJ2-7, with D unclear. Between the trimmed V and J ends, which lost 8 bases and 1 base, there was a span of 15 bases. This CDR3 spans 14 amino acids. Germline loops: CDR1 MNHEY, CDR2 SVGAGI. CDR3 DNA sequence: TGTGCCAGCGAGGATGTATCATTATCCTACGAGCAGTACTTC. It is translated as CASEDVSLSYEQYF.

The V gene is TRBV12-3 or TRBV12-4, the J gene TRBJ1-2, with D possibly matching TRBD1 (5 bases). The CDR3 runs 12 residues. Between the trimmed V and J ends, which lost 7 bases and 4 bases, there was a span of 10 bases. The CDR3: CASTYQGYGYTF. The CDR3 DNA follows: TGTGCCAGCACCTACCAGGGCTATGGCTACACCTTC.

The gene calls are TRBV10-3 and TRBJ2-1; TRBD2 aligns across 8 bases. J lost 7 bases, V lost 5 bases, and 7 bases had no gene match. The length of the CDR3 is 14 residues. The germline V gene encodes CDR1 ENHRY and CDR2 SYGVKD. This CDR3 reads CAISPGGGGNEQFF. CDR3 DNA sequence: TGTGCCATCAGTCCCGGGGGGGGAGGGAATGAGCAGTTCTTC.

This clone has a single count. The V gene is TRBV6-6, the J gene TRBJ1-4, with a weak D call TRBD1 (5 bases). Germline V lookup: CDR1 MNHNY, CDR2 SVGAGI (reference sequence). CDR3 length: 16 amino acids. The V gene lost 2 bases and the J gene lost 0 bases, with 10 bases spanning the gap. The CDR3: CASSYGQGTTNEKLFF. CDR3 nucleotide sequence: TGTGCCAGCAGTTACGGGCAGGGAACAACTAATGAAAAACTGTTTTTT.

The genes are TRBV5-4 and TRBJ2-1; D is possibly TRBD1 (6 bases). The CDR3 is 13 residues long. Trimming left V 2 bases short and J 9 bases short, with 12 bases between. Germline CDR1 SGHNT, CDR2 YYREEE (reference sequence). CDR3 DNA: TGTGCCAGCAGCTTTTTTGGGGGCAGTGAGCAGTTCTTC. It is translated as CASSFFGGSEQFF. The entire variable domain, with the rest obtained from reference TRBV5-4 and TRBJ2-1, is as follows: ETGVTQSPTHLIKTRGQQVTLRCSSQSGHNTVSWYQQALGQGPQFIFQYYREEENGRGNFPPRFSGLQFPNYSSELNVNALELDDSALYLCASSFFGGSEQFFGPGTRLTVL.

This chain joins TRBV2 and TRBJ1-1; 10 bases fit TRBD1. Germline V CDR1 and CDR2: SNHLY, FYNNEI. The V gene end was trimmed by 6 bases and the J gene end by 5 bases; junction bases not matched to a gene: 12. This CDR3 has 16 amino acids. CDR3 sequence reads: CASRMGEGQGRTEAFF. CDR3 DNA sequence: TGTGCCAGCAGGATGGGGGAGGGACAGGGGCGAACTGAAGCTTTCTTT.

The chain is built from TRBV6-2 or TRBV6-3 and TRBJ2-7; D ambiguous. The CDR3 spans 16 residues. Trimming pared 6 bases from V and 2 bases from J, leaving 20 bases between. Per the germline V gene, CDR1 is MNHEY and CDR2 is SVGEGT. Written as DNA, the CDR3 is TGTGCCAGCAGCCTAAGGTTATCCGACGGAGCCTACGAGCAGTACTTC. Protein sequence: CASSLRLSDGAYEQYF.

This clone was seen only a few times. The chain has TRBV7-9 and TRBJ1-6; D remains unclear. CDR1 SEHNR and CDR2 FQNEAQ come from the germline V gene (reference sequence). The CDR3 is 15 residues long. V dropped 1 base and J dropped 7 bases, with 11 bases sitting between them. CDR3 sequence reads: CASSLVDRGNSPLHF. The CDR3 coding sequence is TGTGCCAGCAGCTTAGTCGATCGGGGAAATTCACCCCTCCACTTT.

The chain couples TRBV5-1 to TRBJ2-5; 12 positions match TRBD2. The CDR3 runs to 18 residues. Trimming took 3 bases from V and 1 from J; bases not matched to a gene: 10. In germline, CDR1 is SGHRS, CDR2 YFSETQ. The CDR3 loop reads CASSSGVTSGGPQETQYF. CDR3 DNA: TGCGCCAGCAGCTCTGGGGTTACTAGCGGGGGGCCCCAAGAGACCCAGTACTTC.

The V gene is TRBV19, the J gene TRBJ1-5; tentative D call: TRBD1 (6 bases). Per the germline V gene, CDR1 is LNHDA and CDR2 is SQIVND (reference sequence). V was clipped by 7 bases and J by 0 bases, with 16 bases between them. The CDR3 is 16 residues long. The CDR3 loop reads CASTADRSYSNQPQHF. Written as DNA, the CDR3 is TGTGCCAGTACCGCAGACAGGAGTTATAGCAATCAGCCCCAGCATTTT.

V gene TRBV23-1 combines with J gene TRBJ2-3; D might be TRBD1 (7 bases). TRBV23-1 is recorded as an ORF, its role being uncertain. The V gene lost 0 bases and the J gene lost 0 bases, with 16 bases spanning the gap. The CDR3 is made up of 18 amino acids. The chain's CDR3 is CASSQSNGGQSSTDTQYF. The CDR3 DNA follows: TGCGCCAGCAGTCAATCAAACGGGGGACAGAGCAGCACAGATACGCAGTATTTT.

The genes are TRBV6-5 and TRBJ2-7, with D possibly matching TRBD2 (5 bases). Germline CDR1 is MNHEY and CDR2 is SVGAGI. Between the trimmed V and J ends, which lost 6 bases and 2 bases, there was a span of 17 bases. This CDR3 has 15 residues. The CDR3 nucleotides are TGTGCCAGCAGGGTTATTTGGGCCGGGACCTACGAGCAGTACTTC. Translating gives CASRVIWAGTYEQYF.

The genes are TRBV4-3 and TRBJ2-3, with 10 positions matching TRBD1. Germline lookup yields CDR1 LGHNA and CDR2 YSLEER. This CDR3 has 15 amino acids. J was trimmed by 6 bases and V by 4 bases; bases with no gene match: 7. CDR3 sequence: CASSPGQGRVDTQYF. Here the CDR3 DNA reads TGCGCCAGCAGCCCGGGACAGGGGCGTGTGGATACGCAGTATTTT.